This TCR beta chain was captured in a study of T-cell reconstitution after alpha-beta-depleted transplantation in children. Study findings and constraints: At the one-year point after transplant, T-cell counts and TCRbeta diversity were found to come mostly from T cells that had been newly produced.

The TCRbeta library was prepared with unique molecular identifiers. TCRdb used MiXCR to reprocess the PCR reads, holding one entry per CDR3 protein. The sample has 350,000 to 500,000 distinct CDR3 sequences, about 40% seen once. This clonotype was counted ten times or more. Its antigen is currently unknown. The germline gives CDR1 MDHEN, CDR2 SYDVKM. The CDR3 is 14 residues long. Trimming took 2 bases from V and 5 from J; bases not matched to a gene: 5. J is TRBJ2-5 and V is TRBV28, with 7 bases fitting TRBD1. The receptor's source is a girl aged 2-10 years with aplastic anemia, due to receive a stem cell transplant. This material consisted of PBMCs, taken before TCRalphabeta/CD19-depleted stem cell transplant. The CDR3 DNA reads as TGTGCCAGCAGTTTAACAGGGGCTGTCGAGACCCAGTACTTC. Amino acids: CASSLTGAVETQYF.